This entry lists 2 T cell receptor beta chains sequenced from one sample in a study of T cell clonality in common variable immunodeficiency. The assay was immunoSEQ multiplex PCR, and TCRdb's table has in-frame clones only and misses some. Sampling found about 45,000 clones, none seen once. The sequenced sample was peripheral blood mononuclear cells. These receptors were collected from a person aged 18-70 years in good health.

This clone was seen ten or more times. The sequenced fragment ends 3 residues before the CDR3 boundary, so the rest is inferred from the germline J gene. The chain carries TRBV20-1 and TRBJ1-2; D might be TRBD1 (5 bases). CDR1 is DFQATT, CDR2 SNEGSKA, per germline (reference sequence). The CDR3 totals 12 residues. The covered CDR3 bases are TGCAGTGCCTGGGGGGGAGTGGGGGGC. Its protein is CSAWGGVGG. The whole CDR3 region reads CSAWGGVGGYTF.

Many counts were recorded for this clone. Read sequence stops 3 residues before the CDR3 end, and the germline J gene provides the missing end. This chain joins TRBV7-3 and TRBJ2-3; weak D call: TRBD2 (6 bases). The CDR3 spans 16 residues. Looked up from germline, CDR1 is SGHTA and CDR2 is FQGTGA. V was clipped by 3 bases and J by 0 bases, with 13 bases between them. The sequenced CDR3 bases are TGTGCCAGCAGCTTCGGGACTGGAACTAGCACAGATACG. It specifies CASSFGTGTSTDT. The complete CDR3 protein is CASSFGTGTSTDTQYF. Supplemented by reference TRBV7-3 and TRBJ2-3, the full variable domain reads GAGVSQTPSNKVTEKGKYVELRCDPISGHTALYWYRQSLGQGPEFLIYFQGTGAADDSGLPNDRFFAVRPEGSVSTLKIQRTERGDSAVYLCASSFGTGTSTDTQYFGPGTRLTVL.